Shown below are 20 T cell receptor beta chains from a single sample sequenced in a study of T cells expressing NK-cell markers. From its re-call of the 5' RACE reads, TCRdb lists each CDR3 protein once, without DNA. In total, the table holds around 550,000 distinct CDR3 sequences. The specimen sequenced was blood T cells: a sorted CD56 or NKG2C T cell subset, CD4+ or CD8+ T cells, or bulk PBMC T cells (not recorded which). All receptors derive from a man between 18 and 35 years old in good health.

This chain's CDR3 is CASSEPSSGSTDTQYF. This chain links TRBV5-1 with TRBJ2-3; TCRdb gives TRBD2 as the D gene, but with no DNA this cannot be confirmed. The CDR3 contains 16 residues. CDR1 is SGHRS, CDR2 YFSETQ, per germline.

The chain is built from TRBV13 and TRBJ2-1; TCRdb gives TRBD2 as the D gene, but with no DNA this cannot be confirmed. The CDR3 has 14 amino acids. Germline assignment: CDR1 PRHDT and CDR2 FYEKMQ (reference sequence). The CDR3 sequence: CASSLVAGHNEQFF.

CDR3 sequence reads: CSVDFRGGGKPYEQYF. The chain carries TRBV29-1 and TRBJ2-7; the TCRdb D gene call, TRBD1, has no DNA to confirm it. Germline lookup yields CDR1 SQVTM and CDR2 ANQGSEA. This CDR3 region has 16 residues.

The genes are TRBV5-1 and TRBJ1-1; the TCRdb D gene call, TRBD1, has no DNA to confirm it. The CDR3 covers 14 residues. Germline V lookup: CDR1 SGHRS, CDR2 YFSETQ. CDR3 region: CASSLGQGATEAFF.

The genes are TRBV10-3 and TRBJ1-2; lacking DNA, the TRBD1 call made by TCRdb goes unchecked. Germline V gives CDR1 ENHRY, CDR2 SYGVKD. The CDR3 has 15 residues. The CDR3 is CAISESSPGVYGYTF.

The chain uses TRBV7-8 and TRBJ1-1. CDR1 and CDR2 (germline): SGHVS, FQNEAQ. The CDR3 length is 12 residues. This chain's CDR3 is CASSPMNTEAFF.

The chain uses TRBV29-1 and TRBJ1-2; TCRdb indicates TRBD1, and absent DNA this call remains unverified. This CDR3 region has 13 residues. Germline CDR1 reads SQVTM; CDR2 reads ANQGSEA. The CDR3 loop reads CSIDPPGNYGYTF.

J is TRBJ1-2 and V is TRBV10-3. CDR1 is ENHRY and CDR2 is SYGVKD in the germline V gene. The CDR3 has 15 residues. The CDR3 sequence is CAISESVGTNYGYTF.

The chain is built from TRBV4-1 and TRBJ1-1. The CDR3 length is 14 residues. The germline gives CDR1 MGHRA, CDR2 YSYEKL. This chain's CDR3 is CASTPSAVGEEAFF.

This chain's CDR3 is CASSTVGGEKLFF. The gene calls are TRBV5-5 and TRBJ1-4; the TCRdb D gene call, TRBD1, has no DNA to confirm it. The CDR3 is 13 amino acids. Per the germline V gene, CDR1 is SGHKS and CDR2 is YYEKEE (reference sequence).

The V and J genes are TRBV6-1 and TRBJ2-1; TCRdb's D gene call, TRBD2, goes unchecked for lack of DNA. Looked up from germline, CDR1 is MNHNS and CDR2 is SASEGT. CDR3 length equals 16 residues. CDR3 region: CASETSGTLKSNEQFF.

The CDR3: CASSKGRVGGQETQYF. V usage is TRBV21-1 and J usage is TRBJ2-5; TCRdb lists TRBD2, though no DNA is available to test this call. TRBV21-1 is given as a pseudogene. The CDR3 consists of 16 residues.

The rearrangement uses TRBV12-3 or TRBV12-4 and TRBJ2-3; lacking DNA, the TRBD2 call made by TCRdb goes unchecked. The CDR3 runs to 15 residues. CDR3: CASVLGDSSTDTQYF.

The CDR3 reads CSAVGADRAYNEQFF. The chain employs TRBV20-1 and TRBJ2-1; no DNA is available, so the TRBD1 call from TCRdb remains unchecked. The CDR3 length is 15 residues. CDR1 DFQATT and CDR2 SNEGSKA come from the germline V gene (reference sequence).

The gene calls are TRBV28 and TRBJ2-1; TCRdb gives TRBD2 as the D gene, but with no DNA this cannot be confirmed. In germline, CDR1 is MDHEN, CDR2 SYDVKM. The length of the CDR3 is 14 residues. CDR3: CASTGIVFYNEQFF.

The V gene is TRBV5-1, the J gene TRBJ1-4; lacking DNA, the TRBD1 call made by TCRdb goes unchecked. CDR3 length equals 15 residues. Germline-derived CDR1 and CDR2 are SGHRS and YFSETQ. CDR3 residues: CASRRESARDEKLFF.

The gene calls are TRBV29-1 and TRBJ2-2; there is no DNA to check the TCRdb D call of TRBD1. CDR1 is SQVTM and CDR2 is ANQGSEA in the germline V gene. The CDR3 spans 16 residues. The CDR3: CSVEEGPGQGAGELFF.

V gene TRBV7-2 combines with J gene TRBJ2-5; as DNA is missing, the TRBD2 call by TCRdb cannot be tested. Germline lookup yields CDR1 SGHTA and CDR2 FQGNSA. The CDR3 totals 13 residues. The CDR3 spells CASSPGAVETQYF.

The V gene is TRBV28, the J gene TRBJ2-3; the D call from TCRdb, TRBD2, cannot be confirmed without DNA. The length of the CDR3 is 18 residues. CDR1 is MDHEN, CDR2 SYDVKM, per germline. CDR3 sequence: CASSLTRTSKVLRDTQYF. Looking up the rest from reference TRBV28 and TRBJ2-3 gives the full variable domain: DVKVTQSSRYLVKRTGEKVFLECVQDMDHENMFWYRQDPGLGLRLIYFSYDVKMKEKGDIPEGYSVSREKKERFSLILESASTNQTSMYLCASSLTRTSKVLRDTQYFGPGTRLTVL.

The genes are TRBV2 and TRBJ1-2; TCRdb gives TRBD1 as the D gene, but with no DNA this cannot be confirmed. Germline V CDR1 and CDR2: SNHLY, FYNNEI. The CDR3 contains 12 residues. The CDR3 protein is CASRDDREPRTF.